The rows below give T cell receptor beta chains drawn from one sample of a study of long-term antiretroviral therapy in people with HIV. Sequencing used immunoSEQ multiplex PCR; TCRdb keeps in-frame clones, though not all of them. This table holds some 27,000 clones, over 65% found once. The sequences come from unsorted PBMCs, collected 4.8 to 5 years after starting antiretroviral therapy. The origin of the receptors is a man aged 35 to 55 with HIV. Both conserved end residues are part of each CDR3. The order of the fields is J gene, V gene, clone size, D gene, CDR3 DNA, CDR3 protein. A D gene is named only where the DNA matches it firmly. Expanded clones are given a class, and other clones once, few, many or no size at all.

>TRBJ1-1|TRBV7-9|NA|NA
TGTGCCAGCAGGGGATCCAGCACTGAAGCTTTCTTT
CASRGSSTEAFF
>TRBJ2-3|TRBV14|NA|NA
TGTGCCAGCAGCTTCCTACGCACAGATACGCAGTATTTT
CASSFLRTDTQYF
>TRBJ1-1|TRBV10-3|NA|NA
TGTGCCATCAGTGGGGCGGTGACGATGAACACTGAAGCTTTCTTT
CAISGAVTMNTEAFF
>TRBJ1-5|TRBV28|NA|TRBD1
TGTGCCAGCAGCCCCAGGGGGGTAAGCAATCAGCCCCAGCATTTT
CASSPRGVSNQPQHF
>TRBJ2-7|TRBV15|NA|NA
TGTGCCACCAGCATGTGGGTCTCCTACGAGCAGTACTTC
CATSMWVSYEQYF
>TRBJ2-7|TRBV4-3|NA|NA
TGCGCCAGCAGCCAAGGAGGAGGCGTCTACGAGCAGTACTTC
CASSQGGGVYEQYF
>TRBJ2-5|TRBV6-5|NA|NA
TGTGCCAGCAGTTACTCATGGGAAAGAGAGACCCAGTACTTC
CASSYSWERETQYF
>TRBJ2-7|TRBV7-9|NA|NA
TGTGCCAGCAGCCTAGACAGTTACTCCTACGAGCAGTACTTC
CASSLDSYSYEQYF
>TRBJ2-3|TRBV7-3|NA|TRBD2
TGTGCCAGCAGCTTAGGGACTAGCGGGCGCACAGATACGCAGTATTTT
CASSLGTSGRTDTQYF
>TRBJ1-4|TRBV6-1|NA|NA
TGTGCCAGCAGTGACCGCGACCCTGCGAGTAATGAAAAACTGTTTTTT
CASSDRDPASNEKLFF
>TRBJ2-2|TRBV7-7|NA|NA
TGTGCCAGCAGCTTACGACAGAACACCGGGGAGCTGTTTTTT
CASSLRQNTGELFF
>TRBJ2-1|TRBV9|NA|TRBD2
TGTGCCAGCAGCGTAGACGGGCTAGCGGGTGAGCAGTTCTTC
CASSVDGLAGEQFF
>TRBJ2-4|TRBV4-1|NA|NA
TGCGCCAGCAGCCTCCTGCCGGGACTAAACATTCAGTACTTC
CASSLLPGLNIQYF
>TRBJ2-2|TRBV6-1|NA|TRBD2
TGTGCCAGCCTGGTAGCGGGGACCGGGGAGCTGTTTTTT
CASLVAGTGELFF
>TRBJ2-5|TRBV5-4|NA|NA
TGTGCCAGCAGCATCGGGGGACGCTCTGGAGAGACCCAGTACTTC
CASSIGGRSGETQYF
>TRBJ1-3|TRBV10-3|NA|TRBD1
TGTGCCATCAATAATTACAGGGGATCTGGAAACACCATATATTTT
CAINNYRGSGNTIYF
>TRBJ2-7|TRBV7-8|NA|TRBD1
TGTGCCAGCAGCTTACAGGGACAGGGTGTCATCTACGAGCAGTACTTC
CASSLQGQGVIYEQYF
>TRBJ2-6|TRBV28|NA|TRBD1
TGTGCCAGCAGAGGGACAGGGTTCTCTGGGGCCAACGTCCTGACTTTC
CASRGTGFSGANVLTF
>TRBJ1-2|TRBV19|NA|NA
TGTGCCAGTAGTATAGATCTATGGGGATATAACTATGGCTACACCTTC
CASSIDLWGYNYGYTF
>TRBJ2-7|TRBV1|NA|NA
TGCACCAGCAGCCCCTACCCTGTAGCGGTTTCCTACGAGCAGTACTTC
CTSSPYPVAVSYEQYF
>TRBJ2-3|TRBV25-1|NA|TRBD1
TGTGCCAGCAGTGCGGGACAGGGACTCAATACGCAGTATTTT
CASSAGQGLNTQYF
>TRBJ2-7|TRBV19|NA|TRBD1
TGTGCCAGTAGTATAGGACAGGGGGCCTACGAGCAGTACTTC
CASSIGQGAYEQYF
>TRBJ2-7|TRBV10-3|NA|NA
TGTGCCATCAGTGAGAGGGCAGGGGGAGGCTACGAGCAGTACTTC
CAISERAGGGYEQYF
>TRBJ2-1|TRBV9|NA|TRBD2
TGTGCCAGCAGCGTCCAAGCGGGGGGCGAGCAGTTCTTC
CASSVQAGGEQFF
>TRBJ2-1|TRBV4-1|NA|NA
TGCGCCAGCAGCCATAACCGGGACTGGCAGTTCTTC
CASSHNRDWQFF
>TRBJ2-2|TRBV18|NA|NA
TGTGCCAGCTCACCACCTAATGGGGCAGACGCGTACACCGGGGAGCTGTTTTTT
CASSPPNGADAYTGELFF
>TRBJ1-4|TRBV15|NA|TRBD1
TGTGCCACCACCAGACAGGGGATTAATGAAAAACTGTTTTTT
CATTRQGINEKLFF
>TRBJ2-1|TRBV7-8|once|TRBD2
TGTGCCAGCAGCCTCGGGACTAGCCCCCTGTACAATGAGCAGTTCTTC
CASSLGTSPLYNEQFF
>TRBJ1-2|TRBV15|NA|TRBD1
TGTGCCACCAGCAGAGATCCTGGACAGGGGGTTGGCTACACCTTC
CATSRDPGQGVGYTF
>TRBJ2-5|TRBV7-9|NA|TRBD2
TGTGCCAGCAGGCGCGGGGGAGAGACCCAGTACTTC
CASRRGGETQYF
>TRBJ1-2|TRBV15|NA|NA
TGTGCCACCAGCAGGGAACAGTTAGCTAACTATGGCTACACCTTC
CATSREQLANYGYTF
>TRBJ2-7|TRBV6-5|NA|NA
TGTGCCAGCAGGCGACAGCCTTTGGAGAACGAGCAGTACTTC
CASRRQPLENEQYF
>TRBJ2-3|TRBV5-1|once|NA
TGCGCCAGCAGCTTGGCGGGGGCGGGAGATACGCAGTATTTT
CASSLAGAGDTQYF
>TRBJ1-1|TRBV15|once|NA
TGTGCCACCAGCGAGGGGGGAGCCTTGAGAGAAGCTTTCTTT
CATSEGGALREAFF
>TRBJ2-2|TRBV6-5|NA|NA
TGTGCCAGCAGTTACCTGGGGCCGAACACCGGGGAGCTGTTTTTT
CASSYLGPNTGELFF
>TRBJ2-7|TRBV7-2|once|NA
TGTGCCAGCAGCTCACCTCCCCCTTACGAGCAGTACTTC
CASSSPPPYEQYF
>TRBJ2-7|TRBV28|NA|TRBD2
TGTGCCAGCAGTTGGGCGGGGGGCGCAGGCGAGCAGTACTTC
CASSWAGGAGEQYF
>TRBJ2-1|TRBV4-1|NA|TRBD2
TGCGCCAGCAGCCAAGAACTAGCGGGGGGCTACAATGAGCAGTTCTTC
CASSQELAGGYNEQFF
>TRBJ2-3|TRBV6-5|NA|NA
TGTGCCAGCAGACAGGCAGTAAACACAGATACGCAGTATTTT
CASRQAVNTDTQYF
>TRBJ2-7|TRBV5-4|NA|TRBD2
TGTGCCAGCAGCCTGGGGGGGGTTCTAAGCACGGAACAGTACTTC
CASSLGGVLSTEQYF
>TRBJ2-7|TRBV5-1|few|TRBD1
TGCGCCAGCAGCTTGGCTTCTGACAGGGGTTTGTACGAGCAGTACTTC
CASSLASDRGLYEQYF
>TRBJ1-1|TRBV27|NA|NA
TGTGCCAGCAGTTCTGGGGTGGGGAACACTGAAGCTTTCTTT
CASSSGVGNTEAFF
>TRBJ1-5|TRBV15|NA|NA
TGTGCCACCAGGACCCTAGCCGGGAATCAGCCCCAGCATTTT
CATRTLAGNQPQHF
>TRBJ1-2|TRBV14|few|TRBD1
TGTGCCAGCAGCCACAGCCCCGGACAGGTCTATGGCTACACCTTC
CASSHSPGQVYGYTF
>TRBJ2-7|TRBV7-8|NA|NA
TGTGCCAGCAGCTCGTACCTAGGATCCTACGAGCAGTACTTC
CASSSYLGSYEQYF
>TRBJ2-3|TRBV5-4|NA|TRBD2
TGTGCCAGCAGCTTGGATATTTCTAGCGGGAGGAATACAGATACGCAGTATTTT
CASSLDISSGRNTDTQYF
>TRBJ2-3|TRBV30|NA|NA
TGTGTCCTGTCGAACAGGGTGAAGGCAGATACGCAGTATTTT
CVLSNRVKADTQYF
>TRBJ2-7|TRBV7-9|NA|NA
TGTGCCAGCAGCTTAGGGCAGACACCCTACGAGCAGTACTTC
CASSLGQTPYEQYF
>TRBJ1-1|TRBV6-1|NA|NA
TGTGCCAGCAGTGAACAGGGACGGCCAGGGGCTTTCTTT
CASSEQGRPGAFF
>TRBJ2-1|TRBV5-4|NA|TRBD1
TGTGCCAGCAGCTGGAGACAGGGCCCTGATACCTACAATGAGCAGTTCTTC
CASSWRQGPDTYNEQFF
>TRBJ1-5|TRBV7-3|NA|NA
TGTGCCAGCAGCGCCCGAGGGGGGCTGGGGAGGCCCCAGCATTTT
CASSARGGLGRPQHF
>TRBJ1-1|TRBV30|NA|NA
TGTGCCTGGAGACCGAGGAACACTGAAGCTTTCTTT
CAWRPRNTEAFF
>TRBJ2-3|TRBV15|NA|NA
TGTGCCACCAGCACCATGCCGGGCATAGATACGCAGTATTTT
CATSTMPGIDTQYF
>TRBJ2-1|TRBV5-8|NA|TRBD2
TGTGCCAGCAGACTAGCGGGAGGCCCGAACAATGAGCAGTTCTTC
CASRLAGGPNNEQFF
>TRBJ1-1|TRBV14|NA|TRBD1
TGTGCCAGCAGCCATAGGGACAGGGAAACTGAAGCTTTCTTT
CASSHRDRETEAFF
>TRBJ1-1|TRBV11-2|NA|NA
TGTGCCAGCAGCTTCGAGATAAACACTGAAGCTTTCTTT
CASSFEINTEAFF
>TRBJ2-7|TRBV7-9|few|TRBD2
TGTGCCAGCAGCTTAACATTTGGGCTAGCGGGAGGCGAGCAGTACTTC
CASSLTFGLAGGEQYF
>TRBJ2-3|TRBV27|NA|NA
TGTGCCAGCAGTTTATGGGGGCTGACTAGCACAGATACGCAGTATTTT
CASSLWGLTSTDTQYF
>TRBJ2-5|TRBV6-5|NA|NA
TGTGCCAGCAGTCAAGAAGTAGCCAGAGAGACCCAGTACTTC
CASSQEVARETQYF
>TRBJ1-1|TRBV4-1|NA|NA
TGCGCCAGCAGCCAACACCAGGGTGAAACTGAAGCTTTCTTT
CASSQHQGETEAFF